This T cell receptor beta chain stems from a study of T cell responses to AZD1222 COVID-19 vaccine (dated by TCRdb to the early 2020s). About the full investigation: AZD1222 recipients with second doses at about 4 weeks or about 12 weeks were pooled, because spike-specific TCR depth and breadth did not differ between schedules. A total of just over 230 trial participants underwent TCR sequencing, of whom roughly 210 received two doses of AZD1222 and some 25 received two doses of the MenACWY control vaccine. Enrollment into the trials was organized by age into subgroups of 18-55, 56-69 and 70-plus years, and those subgroups contained roughly 150, 30 and 60 TCR-sequenced participants, respectively. Broad study findings and their caveats: Most participants were white British and females outnumbered males, and the authors suggested that clonal diversity may have been underestimated. No day 14 peak-response samples were available, so repertoires were characterized only after the peak T cell response. After two AZD1222 doses, spike-specific TCR breadth and depth were significantly higher than at day 0 and than in MenACWY recipients. Reportedly, almost half of the unique spike-specific TCRs recognized epitopes lying outside the regions that are mutated in the B.1.351 and B.1.1.7 variants. Conclusions about previously exposed vaccinees were limited because only six AZD1222 recipients were SARS-CoV-2 seropositive at baseline. The vaccine-associated CD4 TCRs covered the entire spike protein, and the dominant responses fell in regions 160-218 and 743-854. The 56-69-year group was small, and its depth increase did not reach significance, likely because of low power.

Details on this clone: There is no known antigen for this receptor. Per-base qualities were not stored, and no clone one base away is much larger.

Measured from the cysteine to the phenylalanine, the CDR3 is 13 residues long. CDR3 DNA only is kept here, 39 bases in frame from base 1. V is clipped by 5 bases and J by 1 base, and the sequence between their germline boundaries is 8 bases long. CDR1 and CDR2 are drawn from the germline V gene: SGHTA, FQGTGA. The label giving this sample's time point can be read as: baseline before first vaccination. Vaccinee samples were obtained from the UK trials COV001 and COV002, which included a single-blind randomized controlled phase 2/3 trial of AZD1222 (ChAdOx1 nCoV-19) in healthy adults. For TCRbeta chain sequencing, PBMC samples were collected from trial participants at day 0 and at day 28 after the second dose. The CDR3 regions of human TCRbeta chains were analyzed by immunosequencing. The paper's data handling went like this. TCRs in the repertoires were compared against a reference library of SARS-CoV-2-specific TCRs that had been generated with the MIRA antigen-specificity platform. Breadth was defined as the fraction of unique TCRs that were SARS-CoV-2-associated. Depth was defined as the fraction of total T cells that were SARS-CoV-2-associated. Using the MIRA data, each spike-specific TCR was assigned both to the spike region to which the TCR was reactive and to a CD4 or CD8 class. Log10-transformed breadth and depth values were compared by one-way ANOVA with Sidak's multiple comparisons tests. The immuneACCESS repertoire file appears here via TCRdb, limited to in-frame rearrangements. These files lack a portion of the clones; in checked studies, under half of the deficit traces to unresolved V genes, and the cause of the others is not known. V and J calls and clone size follow that table, whereas D and trimming were derived from the DNA. Here the sample has about 150,000 clones; about 91% occur a single time. The leading ten clones occupy less than 15% of the sample.

Material: peripheral blood, obtained on day 0 of AZD1222 vaccination. The sequence was obtained from an adult in good health. The chain is encoded by TRBV7-3 joined to TRBJ1-1, and TRBD1 may be the D gene, going by 5 matching bases. The nucleotide sequence reads as follows: TGTGCCAGCAGCCAAGACAGGAACACTGAAGCTTTCTTT. It codes for CASSQDRNTEAFF.